This TCR beta chain was profiled in a study of cytotoxic CD8 clonotypes in ibrutinib-treated CLL. Whole-study findings and limits: Clonality correlated strongly with circulating CD8+ T cells and exceeded age-matched healthy donors at baseline.

Sequencing was performed with immunoSEQ multiplex PCR; in TCRdb, only in-frame clones are kept and a portion is missing. The sample yields roughly 36,000 clones, approximately 69% seen once. Germline CDR1 SGHRS, CDR2 YFSETQ. Deletions cut 5 bases from V and 6 bases from J, with 12 bases between. CDR3 length: 12 residues. This clone is deemed medium-sized. The antigen is not known. This chain links TRBV5-1 with TRBJ2-7; TRBD1 might be the D (5 bases). The receptor was isolated from a human donor with chronic lymphocytic leukemia. The sample in question was PBMCs, obtained before ibrutinib treatment. This CDR3 reads CASRFPGFEQYF. CDR3 DNA: TGCGCCAGCAGATTCCCAGGGTTCGAGCAGTACTTC.